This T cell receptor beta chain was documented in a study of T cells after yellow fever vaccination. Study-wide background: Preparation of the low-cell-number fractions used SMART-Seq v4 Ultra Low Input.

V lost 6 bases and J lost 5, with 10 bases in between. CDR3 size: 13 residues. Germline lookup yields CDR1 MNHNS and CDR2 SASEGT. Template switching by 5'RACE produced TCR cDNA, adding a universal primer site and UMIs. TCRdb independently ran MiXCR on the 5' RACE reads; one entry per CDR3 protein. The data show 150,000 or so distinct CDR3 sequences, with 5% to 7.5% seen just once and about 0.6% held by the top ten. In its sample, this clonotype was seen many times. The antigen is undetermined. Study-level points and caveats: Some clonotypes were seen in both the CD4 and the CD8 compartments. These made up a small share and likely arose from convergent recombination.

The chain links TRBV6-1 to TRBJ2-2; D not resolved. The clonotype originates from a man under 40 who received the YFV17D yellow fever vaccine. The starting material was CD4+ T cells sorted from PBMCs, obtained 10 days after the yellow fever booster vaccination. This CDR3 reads CASSRGLTGELFF. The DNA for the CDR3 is TGTGCCAGCAGCCGTGGGTTAACCGGGGAGCTGTTTTTT.